This T cell receptor (beta chain) was recovered during a study of molecular identifiers for immune sequencing clone quantification. About the study: Split five ways in replicates, RNA from approximately 20,000 or 100,000 naive CD8 cells had four portions sequenced.

The CDR3 is 15 residues long. Trimming cost V 0 bases and J 6 bases, with 14 bases left between them. Per germline, CDR1 MNHEY and CDR2 SVGAGI. Generation of bulk TCR libraries relied on previously described methods and listed TCR primers. TCRdb ran MiXCR on the PCR reads and lists one entry per CDR3 protein. The table shows more than 85,000 distinct CDR3 sequences, with 36% occurring only once. In the sort, naive CD8 T cells were defined as CD8+CD4-CCR7+CD45RA+. The chain employs TRBV6-5 and TRBJ1-1, with D possibly TRBD1 on 6 matching bases. The source material was naive CD8+ T cells from blood, with Jurkat cell RNA spiked in. Sample subset: FACS-sorted CD8+CD4-CCR7+CD45RA+ naive T cells. This clonotype originated in a human donor in good health. Some libraries in this study had Jurkat cell RNA spiked in. Here the CDR3 reads CASSYSVTGWPEAFF. CDR3 DNA sequence: TGTGCCAGCAGTTACTCAGTCACAGGGTGGCCTGAAGCTTTCTTT.